This T cell receptor (beta chain) emerged from a study of cytotoxic CD8 clonotypes in ibrutinib-treated CLL. The V and J ends lost 3 bases and 0 bases respectively, with 10 bases between them. Germline V gene data show CDR1 as SGDLS and CDR2 as YYNGEE. This CDR3 comprises 15 residues. Assay: immunoSEQ multiplex PCR; the TCRdb copy retains only in-frame clones and omits some. Among approximately 190,000 clones listed, 70% to 75% were seen once. This chain uses TRBV9 with TRBJ1-5, with no clear D. This clonotype was obtained from a human donor with chronic lymphocytic leukemia. This specimen was PBMCs, taken after 12 months of ibrutinib treatment. The CDR3 DNA reads TGTGCCAGCAGCGCAGACCGCTATAGCAATCAGCCCCAGCATTTT. Amino acid sequence: CASSADRYSNQPQHF.